This TCR beta chain was identified during a study of shared clonotypes between healthy human individuals. Overall study results and limits: Between four donors, naive CD4 clonotypes were shared at a level of about 5%. Sampling used blood alone; tissue repertoires probably differ.

The authors divided CD4+ cells into CD45RA+ naive and CD45RA-negative memory subsets. Original data processing: For the immunoSEQ data, sequences were junction-only without quality scores, so filtering differed. Only in-frame clones appear in the TCRdb table, and some are missing; sequencing was by immunoSEQ multiplex PCR. The V and J calls and clone size were taken over from that table, and D and trimming were inferred from the DNA. The repertoire consists of about 2.4 million clones, with approximately 92% occurring once and the leading ten covering roughly 0.13%. As concerns this clone: Antigen unknown.

The V segment lost 4 bases and the J segment 0 bases; nucleotides outside the gene matches: 8. The CDR3 is 17 residues long. Germline V CDR1 and CDR2: SGHNT, YYREEE (reference sequence). The sequencing input was naive CD4+ T cells sorted from blood. As to subset: CD45RA+ positively selected. The chain joins TRBV5-4 to TRBJ2-3, with 10 bases that match TRBD2. This clonotype was obtained from a man in his late teens or twenties in good health. The DNA of the CDR3 is TGTGCCAGCAGCCGCGGACTAGCGGAGCGAAGCACAGATACGCAGTATTTT. Its translation is CASSRGLAERSTDTQYF.